Each of the 8 T cell receptor beta chains below was sequenced from the same sample in a study of cytomegalovirus exposure and HLA in healthy donors. 60 Vbeta and 13 Jbeta primers were used in PCR. TCRdb's table, derived via immunoSEQ multiplex PCR, lists solely in-frame clones and lacks some. The table records approximately 130,000 clones, around four fifths of them present only once. Sequencing was done on a sample of PBMCs. The receptors stem from a boy aged 2 to 10 in good health and CMV-seronegative.

V and J are TRBV19 and TRBJ1-5; 10 bases align to TRBD1. CDR3 size: 16 residues. V shed 5 bases and J 2 bases; nucleotides not matched to a gene: 6. Germline V CDR1 and CDR2: LNHDA, SQIVND (reference sequence). CDR3 sequence (DNA): TGTGCCAGTAGTTCGGGACAGGGGATTGGCAATCAGCCCCAGCATTTT. Translated, it gives CASSSGQGIGNQPQHF.

The genes are TRBV19 and TRBJ1-1, with D possibly TRBD1 on 5 matching bases. The ends were cut back, 7 bases at V and 0 bases at J, with 18 bases in the middle. This CDR3 is built from 16 residues. The germline gives CDR1 LNHDA, CDR2 SQIVND (reference sequence). The CDR3 is CASTPGGEALNTEAFF. Written as DNA, the CDR3 is TGTGCCAGTACTCCGGGGGGGGAAGCCCTGAACACTGAAGCTTTCTTT.

V gene TRBV7-9 combines with J gene TRBJ2-1; 10 positions match TRBD1. The CDR3 is 18 residues long. Germline V gene data show CDR1 as SEHNR and CDR2 as FQNEAQ (reference sequence). V gave up 5 bases and J gave up 4 bases; unmatched junction bases: 14. The CDR3 loop is CASSPGTGVLAGYNEQFF. The CDR3 bases are TGTGCCAGCAGCCCCGGGACAGGGGTTCTAGCGGGTTACAATGAGCAGTTCTTC. The variable domain in full, completed from reference TRBV7-9 and TRBJ2-1, reads DTGVSQNPRHKITKRGQNVTFRCDPISEHNRLYWYRQTLGQGPEFLTYFQNEAQLEKSRLLSDRFSAERPKGSFSTLEIQRTEQGDSAMYLCASSPGTGVLAGYNEQFFGPGTRLTVL.

The rearrangement uses TRBV7-2 and TRBJ2-7; no firm D call. Trimming cost V 5 bases and J 3 bases, with 14 bases left between them. This CDR3 has 14 residues. CDR1 is SGHTA, CDR2 FQGNSA, per germline. In DNA, the CDR3 is TGTGCCAGCAGCCTTGCGGTTGCCCTCTACGAGCAGTACTTC. This encodes CASSLAVALYEQYF.

This clone occurred once. The chain combines TRBV6-5 with TRBJ1-1; D gene uncertain. The CDR3 covers 15 residues. CDR1 and CDR2 from the germline V gene are MNHEY and SVGAGI. Trimming shortened V by 2 bases and J by 0 bases, and 10 bases separated the two germline ends. The CDR3 DNA is TGTGCCAGCAGTTACGGGCCTCCAATGAACACTGAAGCTTTCTTT. This codes for CASSYGPPMNTEAFF.

The V gene is TRBV19, the J gene TRBJ2-6; the match to TRBD1 covers 8 bases. Unmatched junction bases numbered 1, after V lost 7 bases and J lost 2 bases. Germline assignment: CDR1 LNHDA and CDR2 SQIVND (reference sequence). The CDR3 has 14 amino acids. The CDR3 loop is CASNRGAGANVLTF. In nucleotides, the CDR3 is TGTGCCAGTAACAGGGGGGCTGGGGCCAACGTCCTGACTTTC. Full variable domain (outside the CDR3, taken from reference TRBV19 and TRBJ2-6): DGGITQSPKYLFRKEGQNVTLSCEQNLNHDAMYWYRQDPGQGLRLIYYSQIVNDFQKGDIAEGYSVSREKKESFPLTVTSAQKNPTAFYLCASNRGAGANVLTFGAGSRLTVL.

The V and J genes are TRBV9 and TRBJ1-6; TRBD1 matches at 8 bases. Germline values: CDR1 SGDLS, CDR2 YYNGEE. This CDR3 has 15 amino acids. With 1 base clipped from V and 5 bases from J, the junction kept 2 bases outside the gene matches. The CDR3 sequence: CASSVLGQDNSPLHF. The CDR3 DNA follows: TGTGCCAGCAGCGTACTGGGACAGGATAATTCACCCCTCCACTTT.

V usage is TRBV25-1 and J usage is TRBJ1-2, with 8 bases lining up with TRBD1. Germline lookup yields CDR1 MGHDK and CDR2 SYGVNS. The CDR3 loop spans 12 amino acids. V lost 8 bases, J lost 4 bases, and 3 bases stayed unmatched. This CDR3 reads CASADRAYGYTF. DNA for the CDR3: TGTGCCAGCGCGGACAGGGCCTATGGCTACACCTTC.